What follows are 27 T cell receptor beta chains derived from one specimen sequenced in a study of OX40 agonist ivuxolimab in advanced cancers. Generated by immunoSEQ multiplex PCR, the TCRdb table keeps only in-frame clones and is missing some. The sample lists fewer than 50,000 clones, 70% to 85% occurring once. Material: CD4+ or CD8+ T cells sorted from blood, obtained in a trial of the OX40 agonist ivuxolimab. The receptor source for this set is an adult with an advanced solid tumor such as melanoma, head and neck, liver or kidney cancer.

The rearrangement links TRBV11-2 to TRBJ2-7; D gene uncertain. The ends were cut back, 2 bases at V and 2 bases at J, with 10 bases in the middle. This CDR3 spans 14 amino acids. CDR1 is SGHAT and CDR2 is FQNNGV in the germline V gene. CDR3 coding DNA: TGTGCCAGCAGCTTAAACTTAGGTCCCTACGAGCAGTACTTC. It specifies CASSLNLGPYEQYF.

CDR3 sequence: CASSLDASGYTF. The CDR3 DNA is TGCGCCAGCAGCTTAGACGCCTCTGGCTACACCTTC. This chain joins TRBV5-1 and TRBJ1-2; D gene ambiguous. The CDR3 sequence is 12 residues long. CDR1 is SGHRS and CDR2 is YFSETQ in the germline V gene. V dropped 2 bases and J dropped 7 bases, with 9 bases sitting between them. The full variable domain, in which reference TRBV5-1 and TRBJ1-2 provide the parts outside the CDR3, is KAGVTQTPRYLIKTRGQQVTLSCSPISGHRSVSWYQQTPGQGLQFLFEYFSETQRNKGNFPGRFSGRQFSNSRSEMNVSTLELGDSALYLCASSLDASGYTFGSGTRLTVV.

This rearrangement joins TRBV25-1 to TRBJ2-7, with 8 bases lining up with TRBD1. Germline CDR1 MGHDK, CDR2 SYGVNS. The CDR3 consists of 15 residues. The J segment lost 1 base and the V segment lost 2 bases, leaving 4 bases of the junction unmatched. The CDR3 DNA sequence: TGTGCCAGCAGTGAACCCGGGACAGGATCCTACGAGCAGTACTTC. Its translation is CASSEPGTGSYEQYF.

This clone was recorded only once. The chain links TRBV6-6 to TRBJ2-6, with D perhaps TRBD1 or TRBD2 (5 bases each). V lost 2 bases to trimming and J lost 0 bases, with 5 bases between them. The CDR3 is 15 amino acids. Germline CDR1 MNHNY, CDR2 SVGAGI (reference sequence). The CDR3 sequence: CASSYGGSGANVLTF. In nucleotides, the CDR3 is TGTGCCAGCAGTTACGGGGGCTCTGGGGCCAACGTCCTGACTTTC.

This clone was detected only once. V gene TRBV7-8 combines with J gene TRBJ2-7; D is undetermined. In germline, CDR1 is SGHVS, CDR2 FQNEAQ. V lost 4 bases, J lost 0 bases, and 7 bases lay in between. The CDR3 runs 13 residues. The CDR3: CASSSGSSYEQYF. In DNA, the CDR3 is TGTGCCAGCAGCTCCGGCAGCTCCTACGAGCAGTACTTC.

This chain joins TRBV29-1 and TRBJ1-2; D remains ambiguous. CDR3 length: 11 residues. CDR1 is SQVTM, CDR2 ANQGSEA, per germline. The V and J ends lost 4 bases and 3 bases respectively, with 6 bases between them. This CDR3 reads CSVGGYYGYTF. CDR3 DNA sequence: TGCAGCGTTGGAGGGTACTATGGCTACACCTTC.

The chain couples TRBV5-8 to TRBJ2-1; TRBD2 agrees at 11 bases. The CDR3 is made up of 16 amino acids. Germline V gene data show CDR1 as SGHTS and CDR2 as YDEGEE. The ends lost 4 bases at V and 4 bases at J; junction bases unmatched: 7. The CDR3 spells CASSVSGRASYNEQFF. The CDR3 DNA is TGTGCCAGCAGCGTTAGCGGGAGGGCTTCGTACAATGAGCAGTTCTTC.

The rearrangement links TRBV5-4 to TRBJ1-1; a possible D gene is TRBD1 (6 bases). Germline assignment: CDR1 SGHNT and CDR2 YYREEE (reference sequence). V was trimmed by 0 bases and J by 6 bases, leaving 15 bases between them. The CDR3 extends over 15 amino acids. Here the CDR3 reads CASSLVGGSSAEAFF. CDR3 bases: TGTGCCAGCAGCTTGGTGGGGGGCTCTAGTGCTGAAGCTTTCTTT.

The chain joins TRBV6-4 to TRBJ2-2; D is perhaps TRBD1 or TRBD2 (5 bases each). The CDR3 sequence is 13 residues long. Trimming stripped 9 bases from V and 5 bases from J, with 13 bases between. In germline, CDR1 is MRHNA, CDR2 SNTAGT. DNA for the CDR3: TGTGCCAGGACCGGGACGCCGACCGGGGAGCTGTTTTTT. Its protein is CARTGTPTGELFF.

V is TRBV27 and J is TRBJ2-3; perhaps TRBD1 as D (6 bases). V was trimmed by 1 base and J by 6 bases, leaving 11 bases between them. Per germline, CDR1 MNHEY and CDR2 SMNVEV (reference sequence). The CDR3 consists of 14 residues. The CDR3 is CASSLYRDGDTQYF. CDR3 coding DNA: TGTGCCAGCAGTTTATACAGGGATGGGGATACGCAGTATTTT.

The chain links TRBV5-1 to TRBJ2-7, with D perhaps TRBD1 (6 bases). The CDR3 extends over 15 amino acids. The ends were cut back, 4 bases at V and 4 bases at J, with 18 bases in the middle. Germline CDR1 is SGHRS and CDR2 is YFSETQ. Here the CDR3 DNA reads TGCGCCAGCAGCCGGGGAACAGGGATGGTATACGAGCAGTACTTC. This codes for CASSRGTGMVYEQYF.

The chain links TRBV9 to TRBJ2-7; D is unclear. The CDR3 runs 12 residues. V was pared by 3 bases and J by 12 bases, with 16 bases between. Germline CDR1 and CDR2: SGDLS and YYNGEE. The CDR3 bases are TGTGCCAGCAGCGCCCCACCCGGGCCGGCGTACTTC. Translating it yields CASSAPPGPAYF.

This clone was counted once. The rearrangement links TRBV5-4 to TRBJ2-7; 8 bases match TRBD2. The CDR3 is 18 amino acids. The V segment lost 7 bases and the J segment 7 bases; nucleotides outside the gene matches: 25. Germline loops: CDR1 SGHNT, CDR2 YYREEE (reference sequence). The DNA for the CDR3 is TGTGCCAGCCGTAATCCGCAAGGGGGAGCGGGAGTTCCAGGGGAGCAGTACTTC. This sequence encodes CASRNPQGGAGVPGEQYF. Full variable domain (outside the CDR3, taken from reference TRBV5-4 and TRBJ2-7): ETGVTQSPTHLIKTRGQQVTLRCSSQSGHNTVSWYQQALGQGPQFIFQYYREEENGRGNFPPRFSGLQFPNYSSELNVNALELDDSALYLCASRNPQGGAGVPGEQYFGPGTRLTVT.

The CDR3 here is CASSSTGSGLGGYTF. The CDR3 DNA sequence: TGTGCCAGCAGCTCGACAGGGAGTGGATTAGGTGGCTACACCTTC. The chain combines TRBV11-2 with TRBJ1-2; 7 nucleotides agree with TRBD1. The V gene end was trimmed by 4 bases and the J gene end by 7 bases; junction bases not matched to a gene: 12. The CDR3 has 15 amino acids. Germline values: CDR1 SGHAT, CDR2 FQNNGV.

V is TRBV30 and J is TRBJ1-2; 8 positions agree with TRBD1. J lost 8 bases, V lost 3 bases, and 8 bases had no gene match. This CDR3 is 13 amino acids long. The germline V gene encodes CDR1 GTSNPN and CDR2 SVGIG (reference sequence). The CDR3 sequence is CAWSGDRIKGYTF. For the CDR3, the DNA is TGTGCCTGGAGCGGGGACAGGATAAAGGGCTACACCTTC. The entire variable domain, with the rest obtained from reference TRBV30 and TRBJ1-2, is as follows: SQTIHQWPATLVQPVGSPLSLECTVEGTSNPNLYWYRQAAGRGLQLLFYSVGIGQISSEVPQNLSASRPQDRQFILSSKKLLLSDSGFYLCAWSGDRIKGYTFGSGTRLTVV.

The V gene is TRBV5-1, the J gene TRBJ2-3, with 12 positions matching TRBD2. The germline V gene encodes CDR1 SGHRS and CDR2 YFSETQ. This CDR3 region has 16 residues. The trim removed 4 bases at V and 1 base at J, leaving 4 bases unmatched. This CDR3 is CASSTGTSGRTDTQYF. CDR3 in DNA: TGCGCCAGCAGCACCGGGACTAGCGGGCGCACAGATACGCAGTATTTT.

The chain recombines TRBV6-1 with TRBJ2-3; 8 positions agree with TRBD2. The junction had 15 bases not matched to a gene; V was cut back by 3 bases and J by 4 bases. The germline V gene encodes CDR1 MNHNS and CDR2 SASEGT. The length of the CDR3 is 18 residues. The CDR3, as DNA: TGTGCCAGCAGTGAGTCCGTACTCTCTGCGGGGGGCGCAGATACGCAGTATTTT. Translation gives CASSESVLSAGGADTQYF.

CDR3 loop: CASSPPGTISYNEQFF. In DNA, the CDR3 is TGTGCCAGCTCACCCCCCGGGACTATATCCTACAATGAGCAGTTCTTC. The chain combines TRBV18 with TRBJ2-1; 7 bases agree with TRBD2. The germline gives CDR1 KGHSH, CDR2 LQKENI. V shed 3 bases, J shed 1 base, and the junction held 6 bases outside the gene matches. The CDR3 runs to 16 residues. Variable domain in full (rest from reference TRBV18 and TRBJ2-1): NAGVMQNPRHLVRRRGQEARLRCSPMKGHSHVYWYRQLPEEGLKFMVYLQKENIIDESGMPKERFSAEFPKEGPSILRIQQVVRGDSAAYFCASSPPGTISYNEQFFGPGTRLTVL.

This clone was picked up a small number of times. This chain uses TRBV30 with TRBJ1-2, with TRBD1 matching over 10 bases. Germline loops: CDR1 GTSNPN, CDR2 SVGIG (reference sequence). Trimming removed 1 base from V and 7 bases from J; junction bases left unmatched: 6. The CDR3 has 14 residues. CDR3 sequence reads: CAWSGQGQGSGYTF. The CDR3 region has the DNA TGTGCCTGGAGTGGCCAGGGACAGGGGTCTGGCTACACCTTC.

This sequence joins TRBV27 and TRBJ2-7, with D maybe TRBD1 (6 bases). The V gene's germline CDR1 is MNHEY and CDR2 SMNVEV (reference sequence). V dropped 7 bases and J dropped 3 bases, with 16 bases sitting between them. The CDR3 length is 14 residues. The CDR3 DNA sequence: TGTGCCAGCACAAAAGTACAGGGTGACTACGAGCAGTACTTC. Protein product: CASTKVQGDYEQYF.

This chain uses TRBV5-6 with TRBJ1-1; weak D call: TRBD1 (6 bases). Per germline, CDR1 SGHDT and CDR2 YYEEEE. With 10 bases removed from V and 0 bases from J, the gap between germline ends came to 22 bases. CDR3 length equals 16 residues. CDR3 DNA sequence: TGTGCCTCCAAGACCAGGGACATTTCCATGAACACTGAAGCTTTCTTT. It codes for CASKTRDISMNTEAFF. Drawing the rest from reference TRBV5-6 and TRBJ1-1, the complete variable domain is DAGVTQSPTHLIKTRGQQVTLRCSPKSGHDTVSWYQQALGQGPQFIFQYYEEEERQRGNFPDRFSGHQFPNYSSELNVNALLLGDSALYLCASKTRDISMNTEAFFGQGTRLTVV.

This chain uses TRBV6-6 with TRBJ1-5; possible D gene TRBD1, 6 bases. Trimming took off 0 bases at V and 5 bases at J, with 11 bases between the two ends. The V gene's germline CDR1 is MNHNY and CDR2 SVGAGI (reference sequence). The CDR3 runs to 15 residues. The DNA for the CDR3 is TGTGCCAGCAGTTACTCGGTAAGGGGGGATCAGCCCCAGCATTTT. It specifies CASSYSVRGDQPQHF.

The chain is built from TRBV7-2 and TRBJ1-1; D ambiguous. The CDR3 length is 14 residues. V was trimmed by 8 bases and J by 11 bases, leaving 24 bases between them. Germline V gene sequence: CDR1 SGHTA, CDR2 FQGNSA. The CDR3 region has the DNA TGTGCCAGCCGCCGGGAGCTCCTTGCTCTGAAGGCTTTCTTT. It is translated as CASRRELLALKAFF.

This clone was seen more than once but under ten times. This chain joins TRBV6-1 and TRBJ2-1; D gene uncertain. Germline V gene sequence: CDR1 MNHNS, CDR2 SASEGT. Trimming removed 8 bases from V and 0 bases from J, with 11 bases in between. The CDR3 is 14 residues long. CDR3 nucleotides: TGTGCCAGCGTAGAATCGAGCTCCTACAATGAGCAGTTCTTC. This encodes CASVESSSYNEQFF.

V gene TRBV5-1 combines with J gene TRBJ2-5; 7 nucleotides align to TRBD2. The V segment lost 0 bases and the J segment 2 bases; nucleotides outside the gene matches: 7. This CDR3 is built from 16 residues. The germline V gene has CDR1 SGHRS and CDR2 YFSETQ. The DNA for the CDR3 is TGCGCCAGCAGCTTGGGGACTAGTCGGGTACAAGAGACCCAGTACTTC. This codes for CASSLGTSRVQETQYF.

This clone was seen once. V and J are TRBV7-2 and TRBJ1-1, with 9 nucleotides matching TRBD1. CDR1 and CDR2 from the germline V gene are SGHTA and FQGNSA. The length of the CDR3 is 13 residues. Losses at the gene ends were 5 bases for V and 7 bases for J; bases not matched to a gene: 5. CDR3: CASSIRQGGEAFF. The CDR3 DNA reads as TGTGCCAGCAGCATCAGACAGGGGGGTGAAGCTTTCTTT.

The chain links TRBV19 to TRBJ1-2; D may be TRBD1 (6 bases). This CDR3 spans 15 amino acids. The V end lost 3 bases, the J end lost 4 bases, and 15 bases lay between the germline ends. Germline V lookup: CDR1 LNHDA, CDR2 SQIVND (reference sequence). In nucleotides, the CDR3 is TGTGCCAGTAGTATGAGTCGGACAGCAAGCTATGGCTACACCTTC. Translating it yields CASSMSRTASYGYTF.